The clone carrying this T cell receptor beta chain showed up just a few times. Its antigen is undetermined. The germline V gene encodes CDR1 SGHRS and CDR2 YFSETQ. The CDR3 extends over 15 amino acids. V lost 0 bases, J lost 6 bases, and 16 bases lay in between. The data stem from a study of shared clonotypes between healthy human individuals. Overall study results and limits: The researchers took only blood, and tissue repertoires probably look different.

This table comes from immunoSEQ multiplex PCR, and its TCRdb copy is limited to in-frame clones, with some not included. This table holds 400,000 to 600,000 clones, roughly 83% found once. The chain employs TRBV5-1 and TRBJ2-7; no clear D. The sample taken for sequencing was PBMCs. This receptor was taken from a woman in her 40s in good health. Some clones in this sample may be carry-over from other donors' samples. The CDR3 loop reads CASSLGVLTTSEQYF. The CDR3 DNA reads TGCGCCAGCAGCTTGGGGGTACTGACGACCTCCGAGCAGTACTTC.